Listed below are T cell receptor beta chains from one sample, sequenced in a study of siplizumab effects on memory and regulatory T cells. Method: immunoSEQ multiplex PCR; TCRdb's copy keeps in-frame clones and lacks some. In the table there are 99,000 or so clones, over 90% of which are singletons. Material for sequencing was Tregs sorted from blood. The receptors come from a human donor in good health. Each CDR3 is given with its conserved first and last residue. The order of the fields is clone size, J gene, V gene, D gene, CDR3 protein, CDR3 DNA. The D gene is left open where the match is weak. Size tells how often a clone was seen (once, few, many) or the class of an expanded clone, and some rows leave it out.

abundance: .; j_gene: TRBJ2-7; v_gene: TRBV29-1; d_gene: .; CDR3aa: CSVEGSSYEQYF; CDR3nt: TGCAGCGTTGAGGGGAGCTCCTACGAGCAGTACTTC
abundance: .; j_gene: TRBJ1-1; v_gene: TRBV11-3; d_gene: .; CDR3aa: CASSPRGWGTEAFF; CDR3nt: TGTGCCAGCAGCCCTCGGGGGTGGGGAACTGAAGCTTTCTTT
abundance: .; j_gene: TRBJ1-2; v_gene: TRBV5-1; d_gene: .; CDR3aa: CASSQDTTPVGYTF; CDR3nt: TGCGCCAGCAGTCAAGACACCACGCCTGTGGGCTACACCTTC
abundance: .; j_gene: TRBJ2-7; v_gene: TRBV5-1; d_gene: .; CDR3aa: CASSLFPLTETYEQYF; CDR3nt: TGCGCCAGCAGCTTGTTTCCTCTGACGGAGACCTACGAGCAGTACTTC
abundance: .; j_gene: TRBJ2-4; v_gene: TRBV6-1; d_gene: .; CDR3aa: CASREWAPGLIQYF; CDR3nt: TGTGCCAGCCGCGAATGGGCCCCTGGCCTCATTCAGTACTTC
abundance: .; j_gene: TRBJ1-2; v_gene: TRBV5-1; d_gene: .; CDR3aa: CASSLAAITNYGYTF; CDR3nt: TGCGCCAGCAGCTTGGCCGCGATAACTAACTATGGCTACACCTTC
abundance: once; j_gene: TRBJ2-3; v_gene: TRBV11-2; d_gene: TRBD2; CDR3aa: CASSLNSGGLADTQYF; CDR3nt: TGTGCCAGCAGCTTAAACAGCGGGGGACTTGCGGATACGCAGTATTTT
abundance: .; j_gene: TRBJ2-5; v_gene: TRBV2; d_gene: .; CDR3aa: CASYLGAGETQYF; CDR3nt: TGTGCCAGCTATTTGGGGGCAGGGGAGACCCAGTACTTC
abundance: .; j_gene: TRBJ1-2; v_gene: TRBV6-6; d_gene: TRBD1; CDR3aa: CASSYTGGTYGYTF; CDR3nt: TGTGCCAGCAGTTACACAGGGGGGACCTATGGCTACACCTTC
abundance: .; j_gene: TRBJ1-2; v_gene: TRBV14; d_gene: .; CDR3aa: CASSQTRINYGYTF; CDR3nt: TGTGCCAGCAGCCAAACGAGGATTAACTATGGCTACACCTTC
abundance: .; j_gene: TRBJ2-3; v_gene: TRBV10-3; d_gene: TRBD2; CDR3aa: CATRTWTSGREGTDTQYF; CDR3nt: TGTGCCACCAGGACCTGGACTAGCGGGAGGGAAGGCACAGATACGCAGTATTTT
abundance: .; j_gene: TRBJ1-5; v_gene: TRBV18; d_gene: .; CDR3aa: CASSPSPLQPQHF; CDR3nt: TGTGCCAGCTCACCAAGTCCCCTTCAGCCCCAGCATTTT
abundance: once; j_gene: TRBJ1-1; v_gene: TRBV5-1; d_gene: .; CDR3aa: CASSLKRGEAFF; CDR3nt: TGCGCCAGCAGCTTGAAGAGGGGGGAAGCTTTCTTT
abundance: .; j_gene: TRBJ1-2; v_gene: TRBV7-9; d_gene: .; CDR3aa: CASSFGPASNYGYTF; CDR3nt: TGTGCCAGCAGCTTCGGTCCAGCGTCTAACTATGGCTACACCTTC
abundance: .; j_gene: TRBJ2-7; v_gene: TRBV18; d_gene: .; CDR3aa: CASSRRDRSSYEQYF; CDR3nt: TGTGCCAGCTCACGCCGGGACCGGAGCTCCTACGAGCAGTACTTC